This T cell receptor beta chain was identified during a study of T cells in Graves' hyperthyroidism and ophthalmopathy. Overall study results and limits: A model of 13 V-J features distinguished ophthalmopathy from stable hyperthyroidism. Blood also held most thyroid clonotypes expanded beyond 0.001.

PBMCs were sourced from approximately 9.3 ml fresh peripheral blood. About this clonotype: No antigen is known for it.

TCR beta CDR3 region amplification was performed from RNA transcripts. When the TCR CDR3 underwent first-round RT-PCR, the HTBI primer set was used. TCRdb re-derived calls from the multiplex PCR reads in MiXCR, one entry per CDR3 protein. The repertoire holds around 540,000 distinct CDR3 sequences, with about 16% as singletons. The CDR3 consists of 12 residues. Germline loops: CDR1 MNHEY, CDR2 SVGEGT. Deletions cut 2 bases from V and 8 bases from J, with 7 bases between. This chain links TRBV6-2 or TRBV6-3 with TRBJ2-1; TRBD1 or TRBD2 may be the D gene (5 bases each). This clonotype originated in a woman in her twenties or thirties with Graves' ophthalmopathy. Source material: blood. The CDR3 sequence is CASSYGGDEQFF. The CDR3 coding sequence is TGTGCCAGCAGTTACGGGGGAGATGAGCAGTTCTTC.